These 22 T cell receptor beta chains were all obtained from the same sample, sequenced in a study of beta chain features in type 1 diabetes. Their antigens are not known. Study-level findings and limits: Patients with Type 1 diabetes showed moderately but significantly shorter TCRB CDR3s in all four CD4+ subsets.

The entirety of the isolated RNA underwent reverse transcription, so expressed TCRB transcripts were sequenced. The table came from immunoSEQ multiplex PCR; TCRdb's copy has only in-frame clones and leaves some out. The sample lists about 260,000 clones; around 24% were seen once. The sample was naive CD4+ T cells from blood. These receptors were obtained from a woman in her twenties or thirties with type 1 diabetes.

This sequence joins TRBV30 and TRBJ2-3; possible D gene TRBD1, 6 bases. CDR1 and CDR2 (germline): GTSNPN, SVGIG (reference sequence). The CDR3 is 14 amino acids. V dropped 0 bases and J dropped 9 bases, with 16 bases sitting between them. The CDR3: CAWSVVGHGRTQYF. The DNA of the CDR3 is TGTGCCTGGAGTGTAGTGGGACACGGACGGACGCAGTATTTT. Full variable domain (rest looked up from reference TRBV30 and TRBJ2-3): SQTIHQWPATLVQPVGSPLSLECTVEGTSNPNLYWYRQAAGRGLQLLFYSVGIGQISSEVPQNLSASRPQDRQFILSSKKLLLSDSGFYLCAWSVVGHGRTQYFGPGTRLTVL.

The rearrangement joins TRBV9 to TRBJ2-5, with D maybe TRBD1 (6 bases). The CDR3 has 14 residues. Germline V gene sequence: CDR1 SGDLS, CDR2 YYNGEE. V was pared by 4 bases and J by 2 bases, with 12 bases between. The CDR3 DNA reads TGTGCCAGCAGCCCTGGACAGCTTCAAGAGACCCAGTACTTC. It yields the protein CASSPGQLQETQYF.

V gene TRBV7-2 combines with J gene TRBJ1-1; D is perhaps TRBD1 (5 bases). CDR3 length: 14 amino acids. Germline lookup yields CDR1 SGHTA and CDR2 FQGNSA. The ends were cut back, 6 bases at V and 7 bases at J, with 18 bases in the middle. In DNA form, the CDR3 reads TGTGCCAGCAGACGGAGTGACAGTTGGAGTGAAGCTTTCTTT. Its protein product is CASRRSDSWSEAFF.

The chain couples TRBV9 to TRBJ2-5; 7 bases agree with TRBD1. The length of the CDR3 is 15 residues. J was trimmed by 2 bases and V by 3 bases; bases with no gene match: 7. CDR1 SGDLS and CDR2 YYNGEE come from the germline V gene. The CDR3 loop reads CASSAPGTVQETQYF. CDR3 nucleotide sequence: TGTGCCAGCAGCGCCCCCGGGACAGTACAAGAGACCCAGTACTTC.

This sequence joins TRBV5-4 and TRBJ2-1, with 10 nucleotides matching TRBD2. Per the germline V gene, CDR1 is SGHNT and CDR2 is YYREEE (reference sequence). This CDR3 is 14 amino acids long. Trimming cost V 4 bases and J 6 bases; bases outside gene matches: 4. CDR3 in DNA: TGTGCCAGCAGCAAAAGCGGGAGGGGCAATGAGCAGTTCTTC. Translation: CASSKSGRGNEQFF.

This rearrangement joins TRBV5-4 to TRBJ2-7; TRBD2 might be the D (6 bases). The germline V gene encodes CDR1 SGHNT and CDR2 YYREEE (reference sequence). Trimming shortened V by 5 bases and J by 3 bases, and 12 bases separated the two germline ends. There are 13 residues in the CDR3. As DNA, the CDR3 is TGTGCCAGCAGTCCGGGAGCCCTCTACGAGCAGTACTTC. This sequence encodes CASSPGALYEQYF.

The J gene is TRBJ1-2, the V gene TRBV5-6, with a possible D match to TRBD1 (6 bases). Germline-derived CDR1 and CDR2 are SGHDT and YYEEEE. The V gene lost 3 bases and the J gene lost 4 bases, with 10 bases spanning the gap. The CDR3 has 13 amino acids. The CDR3 sequence is CASSYRQVYGYTF. The CDR3 DNA sequence: TGTGCCAGCAGCTACAGACAGGTCTATGGCTACACCTTC.

Only a few counts were recorded for this clone. The J gene is TRBJ2-7, the V gene TRBV7-9; D is perhaps TRBD2 (5 bases). Germline CDR1 is SEHNR and CDR2 is FQNEAQ (reference sequence). This CDR3 is 14 amino acids long. V lost 5 bases to trimming and J lost 1 base, with 12 bases between them. CDR3 nucleotides: TGTGCCAGCAGCCTGGAGACGGGATCCTACGAGCAGTACTTC. It is translated as CASSLETGSYEQYF.

This clone occurred a few times. The gene calls are TRBV7-9 and TRBJ1-5; 7 bases are shared with TRBD1. With 4 bases clipped from V and 0 bases from J, the junction kept 9 bases outside the gene matches. Germline assignment: CDR1 SEHNR and CDR2 FQNEAQ (reference sequence). The CDR3 has 17 amino acids. The CDR3 sequence: CASSSTGASYSNQPQHF. The DNA for the CDR3 is TGTGCCAGCAGCTCTACAGGGGCCTCGTATAGCAATCAGCCCCAGCATTTT.

V gene TRBV6-5 combines with J gene TRBJ2-1; possibly TRBD1 for D (7 bases). Germline V gives CDR1 MNHEY, CDR2 SVGAGI. This CDR3 is 15 amino acids long. Trimming removed 6 bases from V and 8 bases from J, with 20 bases in between. The CDR3: CASRGPGLGTDEQFF. Here the CDR3 DNA reads TGTGCCAGCAGAGGACCGGGACTGGGGACAGATGAGCAGTTCTTC.

There are a few counts of this clone. The chain uses TRBV28 and TRBJ1-1; D gene uncertain. The CDR3 is made up of 12 amino acids. Germline loops: CDR1 MDHEN, CDR2 SYDVKM. Trimming cost V 7 bases and J 3 bases, with 9 bases left between them. The CDR3 reads CASTGEYTEAFF. CDR3 coding DNA: TGTGCCAGCACCGGGGAGTACACTGAAGCTTTCTTT.

The chain recombines TRBV7-9 with TRBJ2-7, with a tentative D call TRBD1 (6 bases). This CDR3 has 13 residues. The germline V and J ends were trimmed by 6 bases and 4 bases, with 13 bases remaining between them. CDR1 and CDR2 (germline): SEHNR, FQNEAQ (reference sequence). The CDR3 region has the DNA TGTGCCAGCAGGCCAAACAGGGAGTACGAGCAGTACTTC. Its protein product is CASRPNREYEQYF.

This clone was counted a few times. The chain joins TRBV28 to TRBJ2-3; D may be TRBD2 (5 bases). Germline V lookup: CDR1 MDHEN, CDR2 SYDVKM. V was cut by 1 base and J by 13 bases, with 12 bases left in between. The CDR3 is 12 residues long. In DNA form, the CDR3 reads TGTGCCAGCAGTTTATTGTCTAGCCCAGAGTATTTT. Encoded protein: CASSLLSSPEYF.

The sample holds a few counts of this clone. This chain connects TRBV5-4 to TRBJ2-1; 14 bases fit TRBD2. Germline loops: CDR1 SGHNT, CDR2 YYREEE (reference sequence). V was pared by 7 bases and J by 7 bases, with 10 bases of the junction left unmatched. The CDR3 extends over 16 amino acids. The CDR3 nucleotides read TGTGCCAGCCAACTGGGGGGACTAGCGGGAGAGAATGAGCAGTTCTTC. Amino acid sequence: CASQLGGLAGENEQFF.

V usage is TRBV4-1 and J usage is TRBJ1-2, with 8 nucleotides matching TRBD1. This CDR3 spans 12 amino acids. V lost 1 base, J lost 14 bases, and 6 bases stayed unmatched. Germline assignment: CDR1 MGHRA and CDR2 YSYEKL. CDR3 protein: CASSQGTGWRTF. CDR3 DNA: TGCGCCAGCAGCCAAGGGACAGGGTGGCGGACCTTC.

V gene TRBV9 combines with J gene TRBJ1-2; D unresolved. CDR3 size: 13 residues. The germline gives CDR1 SGDLS, CDR2 YYNGEE. The V gene lost 6 bases and the J gene lost 8 bases, with 17 bases spanning the gap. CDR3 coding DNA: TGTGCCAGCACGAGGGAGTATTCTTGGGGCTACACCTTC. The encoded protein is CASTREYSWGYTF. Full variable domain (remainder filled in from reference TRBV9 and TRBJ1-2): DSGVTQTPKHLITATGQRVTLRCSPRSGDLSVYWYQQSLDQGLQFLIQYYNGEERAKGNILERFSAQQFPDLHSELNLSSLELGDSALYFCASTREYSWGYTFGSGTRLTVV.

The rearrangement uses TRBV5-1 and TRBJ2-3, with D unresolved. The CDR3 length is 12 residues. Trimming removed 7 bases at V and 2 bases at J, with 8 bases between. CDR1 and CDR2 (germline): SGHRS, YFSETQ. The CDR3 DNA follows: TGCGCCAGCGGCCCCTTCACAGATACGCAGTATTTT. Translated: CASGPFTDTQYF.

This sequence joins TRBV6-5 and TRBJ1-1; D possibly corresponds to TRBD1 (5 bases). CDR3 size: 14 residues. Germline CDR1 and CDR2: MNHEY and SVGAGI. V lost 0 bases, J lost 5 bases, and 10 bases lay in between. The CDR3 here is CASSYSRARTEAFF. As DNA, the CDR3 is TGTGCCAGCAGTTACTCCAGGGCTCGGACTGAAGCTTTCTTT.

In its sample, this clone was seen a few times. The V gene is TRBV5-6, the J gene TRBJ2-5, with TRBD2 identical over 11 bases. CDR1 is SGHDT and CDR2 is YYEEEE in the germline V gene. V was clipped by 2 bases and J by 1 base; unmatched bases: 4. This CDR3 comprises 16 residues. The CDR3 bases are TGTGCCAGCAGCTTAGGACTAGCGGGTTCCCAAGAGACCCAGTACTTC. As protein: CASSLGLAGSQETQYF.

V and J are TRBV16 and TRBJ1-4, with a tentative D call TRBD1 (5 bases). This CDR3 has 13 residues. With 6 bases removed from V and 4 bases from J, the gap between germline ends came to 9 bases. Germline CDR1 KGHSY, CDR2 FQNENV. The CDR3 protein is CASRPGLNEKLFF. The CDR3 region has the DNA TGTGCCAGCAGACCGGGACTTAATGAAAAACTGTTTTTT.

The V and J genes are TRBV19 and TRBJ2-2, with D hard to call. CDR1 LNHDA and CDR2 SQIVND come from the germline V gene (reference sequence). CDR3 length equals 14 residues. V was pared by 3 bases and J by 1 base, with 6 bases between. The CDR3 protein is CASSIPGNTGELFF. The DNA of the CDR3 is TGTGCCAGTAGTATCCCAGGGAACACCGGGGAGCTGTTTTTT.

This clone occurred a few times. The chain employs TRBV5-6 and TRBJ2-1, with a possible D match to TRBD2 (5 bases). Trimming pared 4 bases from V and 6 bases from J, leaving 8 bases between. The germline CDR1 and CDR2 sequences are SGHDT and YYEEEE. This CDR3 has 12 amino acids. Here the CDR3 reads CASSIGSNEQFF. The CDR3 coding sequence is TGTGCCAGCAGCATTGGGAGCAATGAGCAGTTCTTC.